Listed below are T cell receptor beta chains from one sample, sequenced in a study of cytomegalovirus exposure and HLA in healthy donors. Here immunoSEQ multiplex PCR was the method, and the copy in TCRdb shows in-frame clones only, minus some. This table holds 65,000 to 80,000 clones. Sequenced material: PBMCs. The source of these receptors is a female donor in good health and CMV-seropositive. Each CDR3 is given with its conserved first and last residue.

>TRBV10-2|TRBJ2-5
CASSSGTSGETQYF
>TRBV7-2|TRBJ2-2
CASSDSLLLGAGELFF
>TRBV18|TRBJ2-3
CASSREMDTQYF
>TRBV15|TRBJ2-1
CATSREADNEQFF
>TRBV4-1|TRBJ2-1
CASSQYRTGSSYNEQFF
>TRBV7-8|TRBJ2-7
CASSGGLAGSPYEQYF
>TRBV19|TRBJ1-2
CASSATGTGGMFGYTF
>TRBV10-3|TRBJ1-1
CAISPRGNRERGTEAFF
>TRBV6-1|TRBJ2-5
CASWGGRAQETQYF
>TRBV2|TRBJ2-5
CASRSGTLETQYF
>TRBV27|TRBJ1-2
CASSWAGKGYGYTF
>TRBV5-4|TRBJ1-4
CASSSETGDEKLFF
>TRBV10-1|TRBJ2-7
CASSPGTSGGRDEQYF
>TRBV2|TRBJ1-2
CASSVIGGNGYTF
>TRBV29-1|TRBJ2-5
CSSRGNQETQYF
>TRBV6-5|TRBJ1-2
CASSYSPGAPNYGYTF
>TRBV18|TRBJ2-2
CASSPGTGVLGELFF
>TRBV6-5|TRBJ1-4
CASSYSGTGEEKLFF
>TRBV6-5|TRBJ1-1
CASKGLQGNTEAFF
>TRBV6-5|TRBJ1-1
CASSYGTGSTEAFF
>TRBV7-3|TRBJ2-1
CASSDGSGRGEQFF
>TRBV7-7|TRBJ2-2
CASSLDSLGELFF
>TRBV18|TRBJ2-7
CASSSRQGAHEQYF
>TRBV5-1|TRBJ2-1
CASSLPLADNEQFF
>TRBV29-1|TRBJ1-1
CSVIRGETEAFF
>TRBV9|TRBJ1-1
CASRRGTEKNTEAFF
>TRBV6-5|TRBJ1-1
CAGSRVNTEAFF
>TRBV27|TRBJ2-3
CASQRPSGRRQITDTQYF
>TRBV5-1|TRBJ2-1
CASRRQGRDNEQFF